A single sample gave rise to the 17 T cell receptor beta chains below, sequenced in a study of identical twins. TCRdb fed the 5' RACE reads into MiXCR, producing one record per CDR3 protein. Here the sample spans about 280,000 distinct CDR3 sequences, about 8% being singletons. The same data also went into a second study, on yellow fever vaccine responses in identical twins.

The sample consisted of memory (CD45RO+) T cells sorted from blood. These TCRs come from a woman younger than 35 in good health.

The chain joins TRBV3-1 to TRBJ2-1; D remains unclear. Per the germline V gene, CDR1 is LGHDT and CDR2 is YNNKEL (reference sequence). The CDR3 is 14 amino acids. V was shortened by 1 base and J by 4 bases, with 8 bases between the two germline ends. CDR3 DNA: TGTGCCAGCAGCCAAGTCGCGAGATACAATGAGCAGTTCTTC. This codes for CASSQVARYNEQFF.

This clonotype showed up just a few times. The chain combines TRBV7-2 with TRBJ2-7; TRBD2 aligns across 7 bases. There are 17 residues in the CDR3. With V trimmed by 5 bases and J by 2 bases, 15 bases remained unmatched. CDR1 and CDR2 from the germline V gene are SGHTA and FQGNSA. The CDR3 here is CASSLPTAGDIAYEQYF. The CDR3 region has the DNA TGTGCCAGCAGCCTCCCCACCGCGGGAGATATTGCCTACGAGCAGTACTTC. Complete variable domain (other parts from reference TRBV7-2 and TRBJ2-7): GAGVSQSPSNKVTEKGKDVELRCDPISGHTALYWYRQSLGQGLEFLIYFQGNSAPDKSGLPSDRFSAERTGGSVSTLTIQRTQQEDSAVYLCASSLPTAGDIAYEQYFGPGTRLTVT.

Many counts were recorded for this clonotype. CDR3 loop: CAISDRGETQYF. The CDR3 DNA reads TGTGCCATCAGTGATCGGGGAGAGACCCAGTACTTC. The V and J genes are TRBV10-3 and TRBJ2-5; D possibly corresponds to TRBD2 (5 bases). V was shortened by 3 bases and J by 4 bases, with 6 bases between the two germline ends. CDR3 length: 12 amino acids. Germline V gene data show CDR1 as ENHRY and CDR2 as SYGVKD.

This chain uses TRBV6-4 with TRBJ2-2, with TRBD1 matching 10 bases. Trimming took 6 bases from V and 5 from J; bases not matched to a gene: 9. This CDR3 contains 16 residues. From germline, CDR1 is MRHNA and CDR2 SNTAGT. CDR3 residues: CASSRGQGLGTGELFF. Written as DNA, the CDR3 is TGTGCCAGCAGCCGGGGACAGGGGCTTGGAACCGGGGAGCTGTTTTTT.

The chain joins TRBV10-3 to TRBJ1-4; no firm D call. The CDR3 is made up of 13 amino acids. The germline CDR1 and CDR2 sequences are ENHRY and SYGVKD. Trimming cost V 2 bases and J 7 bases, with 8 bases left between them. CDR3 amino acids: CAISEDFREKLFF. Here the CDR3 DNA reads TGTGCCATCAGTGAGGACTTCCGTGAAAAACTGTTTTTT.

The chain uses TRBV4-2 and TRBJ1-2, with 9 bases aligning to TRBD1. Trimming took 0 bases from V and 7 from J; bases not matched to a gene: 12. Per germline, CDR1 LGHNA and CDR2 YNFKEQ. The CDR3 runs to 17 residues. CDR3: CASSQDTSGTGIFGYTF. CDR3 bases: TGTGCCAGCAGCCAAGACACCTCCGGGACAGGGATCTTTGGCTACACCTTC.

This clonotype was counted at least ten times. The DNA of the CDR3 is TGCGCCAGCAGCTTGCAGACAGAGTACAATGAGCAGTTCTTC. It codes for CASSLQTEYNEQFF. This chain links TRBV5-1 with TRBJ2-1, with D tentatively TRBD1 (5 bases). The V and J ends lost 1 base and 4 bases respectively, with 9 bases between them. The germline CDR1 and CDR2 sequences are SGHRS and YFSETQ. The length of the CDR3 is 14 residues.

This clonotype was detected ten times or more. This rearrangement joins TRBV7-2 to TRBJ2-1; D unclear. Germline V CDR1 and CDR2: SGHTA, FQGNSA. The CDR3 consists of 16 residues. Trimming removed 1 base from V and 2 bases from J, with 12 bases in between. CDR3 amino acids: CASSLESSSTYNEQFF. In DNA, the CDR3 is TGTGCCAGCAGCTTAGAGTCTAGTAGCACCTACAATGAGCAGTTCTTC.

In this sample, this clonotype turned up many times. The genes are TRBV7-8 and TRBJ2-3; 8 nucleotides match TRBD2. Trimming removed 5 bases from V and 4 bases from J; junction bases left unmatched: 11. This CDR3 has 16 amino acids. Germline CDR1 reads SGHVS; CDR2 reads FQNEAQ. The CDR3 DNA sequence: TGTGCCAGCAGCCCTTCCGGGACTAGAGGTCCAGATACGCAGTATTTT. Translating it yields CASSPSGTRGPDTQYF. Combining the CDR3 with reference TRBV7-8 and TRBJ2-3 gives the whole variable domain GAGVSQSPRYKVAKRGQDVALRCDPISGHVSLFWYQQALGQGPEFLTYFQNEAQLDKSGLPSDRFFAERPEGSVSTLKIQRTQQEDSAVYLCASSPSGTRGPDTQYFGPGTRLTVL.

This chain links TRBV6-4 with TRBJ2-3, with 11 bases lining up with TRBD2. Germline values: CDR1 MRHNA, CDR2 SNTAGT. The CDR3 has 16 residues. With 6 bases clipped from V and 9 bases from J, the junction kept 14 bases outside the gene matches. The DNA for the CDR3 is TGTGCCAGCAGGACTACTAGCGGGAGCCCCAGGGGGACGCAGTATTTT. Residues: CASRTTSGSPRGTQYF.

The chain couples TRBV5-1 to TRBJ1-5; D remains unclear. The V end lost 2 bases, the J end lost 1 base, and 7 bases lay between the germline ends. Germline V gives CDR1 SGHRS, CDR2 YFSETQ. The CDR3 loop spans 14 amino acids. This CDR3 is CASSFGESNQPQHF. CDR3 sequence (DNA): TGCGCCAGCAGCTTTGGGGAGAGCAATCAGCCCCAGCATTTT. The full variable domain, its missing parts supplied by reference TRBV5-1 and TRBJ1-5, is KAGVTQTPRYLIKTRGQQVTLSCSPISGHRSVSWYQQTPGQGLQFLFEYFSETQRNKGNFPGRFSGRQFSNSRSEMNVSTLELGDSALYLCASSFGESNQPQHFGDGTRLSIL.

In its sample, this clonotype was seen a few times. J is TRBJ2-7 and V is TRBV28; D may be TRBD2 (6 bases). Trimming removed 3 bases from V and 4 bases from J, with 13 bases in between. The CDR3 is made up of 14 amino acids. Per the germline V gene, CDR1 is MDHEN and CDR2 is SYDVKM. CDR3 bases: TGTGCCAGCAGTTTCGGAGGCGGGGATTACGAGCAGTACGTC. This codes for CASSFGGGDYEQYV.

This rearrangement joins TRBV6-1 to TRBJ1-1; tentative D call: TRBD1 (5 bases). CDR3 length: 13 amino acids. Between the trimmed V and J ends, which lost 4 bases and 5 bases, there was a span of 11 bases. Germline V gene sequence: CDR1 MNHNS, CDR2 SASEGT. CDR3 region: CASSVGGVTEAFF. The CDR3 nucleotides are TGTGCCAGCAGTGTTGGGGGGGTTACTGAAGCTTTCTTT.

This clonotype has more than one count but fewer than ten. The chain employs TRBV5-1 and TRBJ2-6; D is perhaps TRBD1 (6 bases). Per germline, CDR1 SGHRS and CDR2 YFSETQ. Trimming removed 7 bases from V and 0 bases from J, with 17 bases in between. This CDR3 has 17 amino acids. CDR3 region: CASYDGQPGSGANVLTF. The CDR3 nucleotides are TGCGCCAGCTATGATGGACAGCCAGGCTCTGGGGCCAACGTCCTGACTTTC.

V usage is TRBV20-1 and J usage is TRBJ2-7, with D tentatively TRBD1 (5 bases). V lost 6 bases, J lost 2 bases, and 14 bases lay in between. This CDR3 contains 13 residues. CDR1 is DFQATT and CDR2 is SNEGSKA in the germline V gene (reference sequence). The CDR3 coding sequence is TGCAGTGCGATCGACAGTACTACCTACGAGCAGTACGTC. Residues: CSAIDSTTYEQYV.

This clonotype came up a few times. CDR3 loop: CASRDLAQSTDTQYF. In DNA, the CDR3 is TGTGCCAGCAGAGACCTAGCACAGAGCACAGATACGCAGTATTTT. The chain joins TRBV6-1 to TRBJ2-3; D may be TRBD2 (5 bases). Trimming pared 6 bases from V and 0 bases from J, leaving 13 bases between. CDR1 is MNHNS, CDR2 SASEGT, per germline. The CDR3 length is 15 residues.

V gene TRBV20-1 combines with J gene TRBJ1-1; 8 nucleotides match TRBD1. The CDR3 length is 13 residues. Losses at the gene ends were 6 bases for V and 3 bases for J; bases not matched to a gene: 6. CDR1 is DFQATT, CDR2 SNEGSKA, per germline (reference sequence). In nucleotides, the CDR3 is TGCAGTGCCCGGACAGGGCGGTACACTGAAGCTTTCTTT. Translating gives CSARTGRYTEAFF.